The rows below give T cell receptor beta chains drawn from one sample of a study of blood T cell repertoires in COVID-19. Repertoires were generated with immunoSEQ multiplex PCR, while TCRdb's copy carries only in-frame clones and drops some. The profile shows 180,000 or so clones, around 81% of them singletons. The sample taken for sequencing was peripheral blood. These receptors were collected from a woman aged 40 to 50 with COVID-19, enrolled during active disease. The CDR3 runs from the conserved cysteine through the conserved F or W. A D gene is named only where the DNA matches it firmly. The listing skips clone size in some rows; elsewhere it reads once, few, many or a size class.

v_gene	abundance	d_gene	j_gene	CDR3aa	CDR3nt
TRBV28	-	TRBD1	TRBJ1-2	CATFDRGLNYGYTF	TGTGCCACTTTCGACAGGGGACTTAACTATGGCTACACCTTC
TRBV3-1/TRBV3-2	-	-	TRBJ1-1	CASSSSGDAFF	TGTGCCAGCAGCTCCTCAGGGGATGCTTTCTTT
TRBV14	-	TRBD1	TRBJ1-2	CASSHQTQGQFYGYTF	TGTGCCAGCAGCCACCAGACACAGGGGCAGTTCTATGGCTACACCTTC
TRBV24-1	once	TRBD2	TRBJ2-1	CATSAPRLAGAEQFF	TGTGCCACCAGTGCCCCCCGCCTAGCGGGAGCTGAGCAGTTCTTC
TRBV7-6	-	TRBD2	TRBJ2-2	CASSLGLAGTGELFF	TGTGCCAGCAGCTTAGGTTTAGCGGGGACCGGGGAGCTGTTTTTT
TRBV20-1	once	-	TRBJ1-5	CSASRENSNQPQHF	TGCAGTGCTAGTAGAGAGAATAGCAATCAGCCCCAGCATTTT
TRBV18	-	TRBD1	TRBJ2-5	CASSLGGQGAVETQYF	TGTGCCAGCTCACTCGGGGGACAGGGTGCTGTAGAGACCCAGTACTTC
TRBV18	-	TRBD1	TRBJ1-4	CASTQGQVVSEKLFF	TGTGCCAGCACCCAAGGACAGGTAGTTTCCGAAAAACTGTTTTTT
TRBV15	-	-	TRBJ1-5	CATSGDGEPNQPQHF	TGTGCCACCAGCGGTGACGGGGAGCCCAATCAGCCCCAGCATTTT
TRBV6-6	-	TRBD1	TRBJ1-5	CASSSAGQGTNQPQHF	TGTGCCAGCAGTTCCGCGGGACAGGGTACTAATCAGCCCCAGCATTTT
TRBV4-1	-	-	TRBJ1-1	CASSLTGTSAFF	TGCGCCAGCAGCCTCACCGGGACAAGCGCTTTCTTT
TRBV11-3	-	-	TRBJ2-3	CASSLGRGARSTDTQYF	TGTGCCAGCAGCTTAGGCCGGGGGGCGCGGAGCACAGATACGCAGTATTTT
TRBV6-5	-	TRBD1	TRBJ1-1	CASSYSQGTGNTEAFF	TGTGCCAGCAGTTACTCCCAAGGGACAGGGAACACTGAAGCTTTCTTT
TRBV28	-	-	TRBJ2-1	CASSPGGPEELRRFF	TGTGCCAGCAGCCCGGGGGGCCCGGAGGAGCTGCGGAGGTTCTTC
TRBV7-6	-	TRBD2	TRBJ2-7	CASSLRLGGPYEQYF	TGTGCCAGCAGCTTACGACTGGGAGGGCCGTACGAGCAGTACTTC